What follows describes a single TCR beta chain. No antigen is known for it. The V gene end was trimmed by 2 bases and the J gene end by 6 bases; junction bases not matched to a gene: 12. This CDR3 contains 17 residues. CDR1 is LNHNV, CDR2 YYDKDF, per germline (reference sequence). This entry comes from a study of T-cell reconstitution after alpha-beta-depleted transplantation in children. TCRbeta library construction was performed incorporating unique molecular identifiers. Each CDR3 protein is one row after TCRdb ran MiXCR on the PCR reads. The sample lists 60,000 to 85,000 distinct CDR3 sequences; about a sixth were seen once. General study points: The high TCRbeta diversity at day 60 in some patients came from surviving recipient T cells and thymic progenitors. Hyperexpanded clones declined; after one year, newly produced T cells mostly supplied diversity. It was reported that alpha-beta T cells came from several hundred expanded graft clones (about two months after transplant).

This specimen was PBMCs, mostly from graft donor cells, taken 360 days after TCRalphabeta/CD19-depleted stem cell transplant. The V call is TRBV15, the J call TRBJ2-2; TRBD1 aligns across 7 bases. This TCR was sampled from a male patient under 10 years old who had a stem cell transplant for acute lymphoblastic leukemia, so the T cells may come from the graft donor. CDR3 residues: CATSRLRGLNSPGELFF. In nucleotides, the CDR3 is TGTGCCACCAGCAGACTAAGGGGGCTGAATTCCCCCGGGGAGCTGTTTTTT.